This T cell receptor (beta chain) is drawn from a study of blood T cell repertoires in COVID-19. The wider study: The samples span acute and convalescent COVID-19 from the United States, Italy and Spain. T cells, B-cell-depleted T cells, or PBMCs supplied cDNA or gDNA.

In the study's own analysis: Amplification from reference gene primers served as the basis for estimated nucleated cell counts. Assay used: immunoSEQ multiplex PCR; TCRdb lists only in-frame clones, some missing. V, J and clone size derive from that table, while D and trimming were established from the DNA sequence. The data show 140,000 to 150,000 clones, about 86% seen once. This TCR was recovered from a human donor in a cohort sampled during active COVID-19. The sample consisted of peripheral blood.

CDR3 bases: TGTGCCAGCAGCGGGTGGGGGGGGAGCAATGAAAAACTGTTTTTT. Its translation is CASSGWGGSNEKLFF. The genes are TRBV7-2 and TRBJ1-4; D is perhaps TRBD1 (5 bases). V lost 5 bases, J lost 5 bases, and 15 bases lay in between. CDR3 length equals 15 residues. Germline CDR1 and CDR2: SGHTA and FQGNSA.